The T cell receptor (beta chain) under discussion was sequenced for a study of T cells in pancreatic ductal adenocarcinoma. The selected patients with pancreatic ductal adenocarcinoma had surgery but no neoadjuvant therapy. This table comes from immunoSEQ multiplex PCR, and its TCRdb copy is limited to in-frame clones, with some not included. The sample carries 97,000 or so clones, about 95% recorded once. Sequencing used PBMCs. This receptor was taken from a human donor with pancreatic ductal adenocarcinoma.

CDR3 nucleotide sequence: TGTGCCAGCAGCCAAGTACGGGACAGGGTTGGAAACACCATATATTTT. Protein sequence: CASSQVRDRVGNTIYF. V usage is TRBV4-2 and J usage is TRBJ1-3; 9 nucleotides line up with TRBD1. Germline V gene lookup returns CDR1 LGHNA and CDR2 YNFKEQ. J was trimmed by 3 bases and V by 1 base; bases with no gene match: 4. CDR3 length: 16 amino acids.